The clone carrying this T cell receptor (beta chain) was counted many times. TCR beta VDJ and CDR3 profiles were obtained from a genomic DNA template. TCRdb re-analysed the reads in MiXCR, keeping a single row per CDR3 protein. The sample has around 150,000 distinct CDR3 sequences, 40% to 50% seen once. This sample was taken from a study of CD8+CD57+ T cells in acquired aplastic anemia. Study overall: Across the sorted CD4+ and CD8+ cells, DNA amounts averaged about 3.2 ug.

It was patients with CD8+CD57+ cell expansion by flow cytometry who were chosen for sequencing. Material for sequencing was sorted CD4+, CD8+, or CD8+CD57+ T cells (not recorded which) from PBMCs. The TCR originated in a human donor with aplastic anemia.

The CDR3 loop is CASSLGDRGSVEQYF. The CDR3 DNA reads as TGCGCCAGCAGCTTGGGGGACAGGGGGTCGGTCGAGCAGTACTTC. This chain joins TRBV5-1 and TRBJ2-7; 11 bases line up with TRBD1. CDR3 length equals 15 residues. Germline CDR1 and CDR2: SGHRS and YFSETQ. V shed 0 bases and J 6 bases; nucleotides not matched to a gene: 5.